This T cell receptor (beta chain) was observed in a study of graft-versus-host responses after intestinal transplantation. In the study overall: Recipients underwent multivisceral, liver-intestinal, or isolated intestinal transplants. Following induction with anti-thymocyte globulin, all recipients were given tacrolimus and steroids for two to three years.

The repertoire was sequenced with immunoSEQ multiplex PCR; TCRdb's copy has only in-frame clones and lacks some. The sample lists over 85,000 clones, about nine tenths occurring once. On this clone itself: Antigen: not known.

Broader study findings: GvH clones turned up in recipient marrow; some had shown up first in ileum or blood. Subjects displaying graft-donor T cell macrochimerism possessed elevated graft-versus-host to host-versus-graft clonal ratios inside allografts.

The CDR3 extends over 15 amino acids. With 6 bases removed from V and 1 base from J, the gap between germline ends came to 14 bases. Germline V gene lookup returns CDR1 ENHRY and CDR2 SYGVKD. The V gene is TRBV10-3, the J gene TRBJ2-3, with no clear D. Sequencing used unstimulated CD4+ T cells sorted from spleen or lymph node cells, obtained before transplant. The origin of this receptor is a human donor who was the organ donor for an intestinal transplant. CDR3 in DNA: TGTGCCATCAGAAAATCAGGTGATGGCACAGATACGCAGTATTTT. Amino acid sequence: CAIRKSGDGTDTQYF.